This T cell receptor beta chain was sequenced during a study of blood T cell repertoires in COVID-19. Study details: COVID-19 samples collected from the United States, Italy and Spain covered acute and convalescent phases. From T cells, B-cell-depleted T cells, or PBMCs came the material, which was cDNA or gDNA.

The authors' processing: Researchers report that nucleated cell counts were estimated from reference gene primer amplification. The repertoire was sequenced with immunoSEQ multiplex PCR; TCRdb's copy has only in-frame clones and lacks some. The V and J calls and clone size were taken over from that table, and D and trimming were inferred from the DNA. The sample carries approximately 210,000 clones, around 82% recorded once. CDR1 MRHNA and CDR2 SNTAGT come from the germline V gene. V gave up 11 bases and J gave up 5 bases, with 15 bases separating them. This CDR3 is built from 12 residues. The rearrangement joins TRBV6-4 to TRBJ2-5; TRBD2 might be the D (6 bases). This sequence originates from a woman in her 40s with acute or convalescent COVID-19. Input material: peripheral blood. The CDR3 DNA is TGTGCCCGAAGGGGAGGTAGGGAGACCCAGTACTTC. It yields the protein CARRGGRETQYF.